This TCR beta chain was sequenced during a study of shared clonotypes between healthy human individuals. Clones were read by immunoSEQ multiplex PCR, and TCRdb kept only the in-frame ones, dropping some. Of about 600,000 clones in the sample, approximately 97% are singletons; the top ten hold 0.045% to 0.07%. Germline lookup yields CDR1 MNHEY and CDR2 SVGAGI. CDR3 length equals 16 residues. V was trimmed by 2 bases and J by 0 bases, leaving 8 bases between them. The clonotype was recovered from a woman in her twenties or thirties in good health. The sequencing sample was made of naive CD4+ T cells sorted from blood. Described subset: CD45RA+ positively selected. This chain uses TRBV6-5 with TRBJ2-6; no reliable D call. This CDR3 reads CASSYHPLSGANVLTF. The CDR3 coding sequence is TGTGCCAGCAGTTACCATCCCCTCTCTGGGGCCAACGTCCTGACTTTC.